This TCR beta chain was obtained from a study of Tregs in tolerant kidney transplant recipients. Study background: The nonmyeloablative bone marrow transplants came from related graft donors, with transient mixed chimerism.

Germline V gene lookup returns CDR1 LNHNV and CDR2 YYDKDF (reference sequence). With 5 bases clipped from V and 4 bases from J, the junction kept 2 bases outside the gene matches. CDR3 length: 14 residues. About this clone itself: Its antigen is unknown.

Points from the study as a whole: This study did not directly address biological reproducibility. The small number of patients limits these findings pending further validation.

Repertoires were generated with immunoSEQ multiplex PCR, while TCRdb's copy carries only in-frame clones and drops some. The sample yields roughly 66,000 clones, more than 90% seen once. This chain uses TRBV15 with TRBJ2-3; 11 nucleotides match TRBD1. The clonotype was recovered from a human donor who received a combined kidney and bone marrow transplant. Sequenced material: CD8+ T cells from blood, taken before the transplant. The DNA for the CDR3 is TGTGCCACCAGCCGGGGACAGGGGGCAGATACGCAGTATTTT. Amino acid sequence: CATSRGQGADTQYF. The variable domain in full, with the rest retrieved from reference TRBV15 and TRBJ2-3, is DAMVIQNPRYQVTQFGKPVTLSCSQTLNHNVMYWYQQKSSQAPKLLFHYYDKDFNNEADTPDNFQSRRPNTSFCFLDIRSPGLGDTAMYLCATSRGQGADTQYFGPGTRLTVL.